A selection of T cell receptor beta chains follows, all from one sample in a study of T cell responses to AZD1222 COVID-19 vaccine. Produced via immunoSEQ multiplex PCR; TCRdb's table is partial and in-frame only. The table includes some 130,000 clones, 80% to 95% detected once. Material: peripheral blood, obtained on day 0 of AZD1222 vaccination. The receptors stem from an adult in good health. Both conserved end residues are part of each CDR3. D genes are given only for firm matches.

cdr3_length d_call j_call v_call cdr3_aa cdr3_nt
14 - TRBJ1-5 TRBV6-6 CASTGEVQGQPQHF TGTGCCAGCACAGGGGAAGTACAAGGTCAGCCCCAGCATTTT
14 - TRBJ1-1 TRBV10-2 CASTSTGSNTEAFF TGCGCCAGCACCTCGACAGGTTCGAACACTGAAGCTTTCTTT
14 - TRBJ1-2 TRBV28 CASSPQQVHYGYTF TGTGCCAGCAGCCCTCAACAGGTCCACTATGGCTACACCTTC
18 TRBD1 TRBJ2-3 TRBV6-1 CASSERFFGTGGTDTQYF TGTGCCAGCAGTGAAAGGTTCTTCGGTACAGGGGGAACAGATACGCAGTATTTT
13 - TRBJ2-7 TRBV19 CASSARSLYEQYF TGTGCCAGTAGCGCGAGATCCCTCTACGAGCAGTACTTC
15 - TRBJ1-6 TRBV7-2 CASSLVVGPSGTLHF TGTGCCAGCAGCTTAGTCGTGGGCCCCTCTGGCACCCTCCACTTT
15 - TRBJ1-2 TRBV4-3 CASSQAAAGVYGYTF TGCGCCAGCAGCCAAGCAGCGGCAGGGGTCTATGGCTACACCTTC
16 - TRBJ2-4 TRBV3-1/TRBV3-2 CASSQEMATTKNIQYF TGTGCCAGCAGCCAAGAGATGGCAACTACCAAAAACATTCAGTACTTC
16 - TRBJ1-4 TRBV25-1 CASSGAPGTGNEKLFF TGTGCCAGCAGTGGCGCCCCCGGGACGGGAAATGAAAAACTGTTTTTT
13 TRBD2 TRBJ2-7 TRBV5-1 CASSLESSGRRYF TGCGCCAGCAGCTTGGAGTCTAGCGGGAGGAGGTACTTC
14 - TRBJ2-3 TRBV19 CASNLAVSTDTQYF TGTGCCAGTAATTTAGCGGTTAGCACAGATACGCAGTATTTT